The entry that follows covers one T cell receptor beta chain sequence. The method was immunoSEQ multiplex PCR; TCRdb's version includes in-frame clones alone and lacks a portion of them. The table includes around 80,000 clones, 91% detected once. CDR3 size: 15 residues. J gave up 1 base and V 5 bases, and 7 bases lay outside the gene matches. Germline CDR1 MDHEN, CDR2 SYDVKM. This sample is part of a study of OX40 agonist ivuxolimab in advanced cancers. Study information: Among those enrolled, mean age was about 60 years (range about 23 to 90) and about 81% were male. Prior therapy, whether anti-PD-1, anti-PD-L1 or anti-CTLA-4, was allowed, and under 50% had some. Three patients, one with hepatocellular carcinoma and two with cutaneous melanoma, achieved partial responses.

V usage is TRBV28 and J usage is TRBJ1-1, with 7 bases that match TRBD1. Here the sequenced sample was CD4+ or CD8+ T cells sorted from blood, taken in a trial of the OX40 agonist ivuxolimab. The clonotype comes from an adult with an advanced solid tumor such as melanoma, head and neck, liver or kidney cancer. This CDR3 reads CASSTRTGGNTEAFF. As DNA, the CDR3 is TGTGCCAGCAGTACCCGGACAGGCGGGAACACTGAAGCTTTCTTT.